This TCR beta chain was profiled in a study of blood T cells in healthy people across ages. Study-level points and caveats: Whereas aged donors had fewer naive CD4+ cells, long-lived donors had more of them and higher diversity.

Healthy Russian Caucasian donors spanned ages about 6 to 100 years. Donors each provided around 10 milliliters of peripheral blood. Next came a second PCR, run for about 6 to 11 cycles, which used a sample-barcoded 5' primer along with a J-beta primer mix. One entry per CDR3 protein, called by TCRdb with MiXCR from the 5' RACE reads. The table has 660,000 or so distinct CDR3 sequences, around 54% seen once. Comment on this clonotype: What it binds is not known.

V lost 3 bases and J lost 4, with 12 bases in between. Germline CDR1 SEHNR, CDR2 FQNEAQ (reference sequence). CDR3 size: 14 residues. The sequence came from a man in his sixties in good health. This chain joins TRBV7-9 and TRBJ1-1, with unresolved D. The sample taken for sequencing was blood. The CDR3 here is CASSFGTSGTEAFF. In DNA, the CDR3 is TGTGCCAGCAGCTTCGGTACTAGTGGCACTGAAGCTTTCTTT.